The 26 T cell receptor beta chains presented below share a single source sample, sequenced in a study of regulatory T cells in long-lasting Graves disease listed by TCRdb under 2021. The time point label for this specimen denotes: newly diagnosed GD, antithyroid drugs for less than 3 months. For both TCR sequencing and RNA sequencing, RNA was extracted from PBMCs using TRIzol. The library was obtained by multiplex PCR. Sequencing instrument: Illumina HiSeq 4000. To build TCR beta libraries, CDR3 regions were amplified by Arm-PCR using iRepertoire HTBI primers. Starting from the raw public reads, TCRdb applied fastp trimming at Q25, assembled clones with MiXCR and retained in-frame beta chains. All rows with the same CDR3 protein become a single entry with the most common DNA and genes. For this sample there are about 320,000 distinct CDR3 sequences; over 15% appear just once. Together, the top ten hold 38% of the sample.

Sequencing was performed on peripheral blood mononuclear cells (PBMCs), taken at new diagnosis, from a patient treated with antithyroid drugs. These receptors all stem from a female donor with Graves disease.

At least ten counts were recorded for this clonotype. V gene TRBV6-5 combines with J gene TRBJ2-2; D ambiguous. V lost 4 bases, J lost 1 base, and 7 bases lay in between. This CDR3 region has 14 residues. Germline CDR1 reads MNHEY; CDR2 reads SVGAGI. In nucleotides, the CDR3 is TGTGCCAGCAGTTGGAGCGAGAACACCGGGGAGCTGTTTTTT. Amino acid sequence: CASSWSENTGELFF.

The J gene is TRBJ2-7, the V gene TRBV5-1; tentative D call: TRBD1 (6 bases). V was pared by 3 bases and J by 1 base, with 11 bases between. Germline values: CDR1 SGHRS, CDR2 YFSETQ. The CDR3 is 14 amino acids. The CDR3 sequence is CASSSNRDSYEQYF. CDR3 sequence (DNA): TGCGCCAGCAGCTCGAACAGGGATTCCTACGAGCAGTACTTC.

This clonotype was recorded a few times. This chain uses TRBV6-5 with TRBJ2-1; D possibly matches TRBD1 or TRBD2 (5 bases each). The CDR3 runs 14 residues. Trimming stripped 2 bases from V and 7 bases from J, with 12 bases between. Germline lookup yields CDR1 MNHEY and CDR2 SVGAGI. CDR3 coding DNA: TGTGCCAGCAGTTACGGGGGTACGAGGAATGAGCAGTTCTTC. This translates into CASSYGGTRNEQFF.

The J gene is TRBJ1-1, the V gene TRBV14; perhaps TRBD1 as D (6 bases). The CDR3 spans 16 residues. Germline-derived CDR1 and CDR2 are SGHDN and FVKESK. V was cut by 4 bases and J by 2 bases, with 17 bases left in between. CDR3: CASSPWGQGGNTEAFF. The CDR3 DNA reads TGTGCCAGCAGCCCCTGGGGGCAGGGAGGAAACACTGAAGCTTTCTTT.

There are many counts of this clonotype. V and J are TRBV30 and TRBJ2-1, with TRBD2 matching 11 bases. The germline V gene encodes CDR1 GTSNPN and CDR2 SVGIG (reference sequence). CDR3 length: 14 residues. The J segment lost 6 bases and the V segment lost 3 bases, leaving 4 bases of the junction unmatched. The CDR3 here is CAWRLAGVGNEQFF. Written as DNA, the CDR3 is TGTGCCTGGAGACTAGCGGGAGTGGGCAATGAGCAGTTCTTC.

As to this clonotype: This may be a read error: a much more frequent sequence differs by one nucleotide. CDR3 residues: CASSFIETQYF. CDR3 nucleotide sequence: TGTGCCAGCAGCTTTATAGAGACCCAGTACTTC. This chain uses TRBV11-2 with TRBJ2-5; D ambiguous. Germline V gene lookup returns CDR1 SGHAT and CDR2 FQNNGV. The CDR3 runs to 11 residues. Trimming removed 3 bases from V and 4 bases from J, with 3 bases in between.

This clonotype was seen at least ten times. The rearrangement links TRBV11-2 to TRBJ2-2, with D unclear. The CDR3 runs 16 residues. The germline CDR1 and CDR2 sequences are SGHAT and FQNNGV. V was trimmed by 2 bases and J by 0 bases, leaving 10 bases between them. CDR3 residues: CASSLWSGPNTGELFF. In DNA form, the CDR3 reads TGTGCCAGCAGCTTATGGTCAGGCCCGAACACCGGGGAGCTGTTTTTT.

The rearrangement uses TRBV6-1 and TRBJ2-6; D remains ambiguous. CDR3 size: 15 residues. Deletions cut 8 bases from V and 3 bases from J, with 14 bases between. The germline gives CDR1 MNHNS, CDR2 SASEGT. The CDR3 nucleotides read TGTGCCAGCCACCCCTTGAGTGGTGGGGCCAACGTCCTGACTTTC. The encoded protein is CASHPLSGGANVLTF.

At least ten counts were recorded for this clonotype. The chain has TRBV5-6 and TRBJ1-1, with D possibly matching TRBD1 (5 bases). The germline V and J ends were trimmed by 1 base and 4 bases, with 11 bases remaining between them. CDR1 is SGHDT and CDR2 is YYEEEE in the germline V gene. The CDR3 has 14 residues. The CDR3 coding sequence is TGTGCCAGCAGCTTGATGAGCAGGGCCACTGAAGCTTTCTTT. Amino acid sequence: CASSLMSRATEAFF.

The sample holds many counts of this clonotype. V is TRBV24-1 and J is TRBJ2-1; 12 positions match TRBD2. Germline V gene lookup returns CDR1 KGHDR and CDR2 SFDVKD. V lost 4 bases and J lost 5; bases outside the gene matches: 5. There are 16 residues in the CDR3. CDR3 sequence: CATSDPLAGGHNEQFF. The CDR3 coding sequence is TGTGCCACCAGTGACCCACTAGCGGGAGGTCACAATGAGCAGTTCTTC.

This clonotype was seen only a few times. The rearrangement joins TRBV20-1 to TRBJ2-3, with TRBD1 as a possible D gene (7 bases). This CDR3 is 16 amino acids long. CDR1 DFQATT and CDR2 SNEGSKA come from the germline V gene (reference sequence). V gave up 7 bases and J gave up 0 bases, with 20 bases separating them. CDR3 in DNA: TGCAGTGGGGGGGACAGAAACCCCTCTAGCACAGATACGCAGTATTTT. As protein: CSGGDRNPSSTDTQYF.

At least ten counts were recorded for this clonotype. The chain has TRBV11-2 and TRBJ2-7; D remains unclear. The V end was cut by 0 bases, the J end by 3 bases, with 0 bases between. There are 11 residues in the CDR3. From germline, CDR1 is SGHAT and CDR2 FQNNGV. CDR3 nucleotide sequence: TGTGCCAGCAGCTTAGACTACGAGCAGTACTTC. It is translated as CASSLDYEQYF.

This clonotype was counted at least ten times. The DNA of the CDR3 is TGCGCCAGCAGCCAAGACGAGAGGTGGGGACTGAACACTGAAGCTTTCTTT. It is translated as CASSQDERWGLNTEAFF. The rearrangement links TRBV4-1 to TRBJ1-1; perhaps TRBD1 as D (5 bases). CDR1 is MGHRA and CDR2 is YSYEKL in the germline V gene. V gave up 0 bases and J gave up 0 bases, with 14 bases separating them. This CDR3 is built from 17 residues.

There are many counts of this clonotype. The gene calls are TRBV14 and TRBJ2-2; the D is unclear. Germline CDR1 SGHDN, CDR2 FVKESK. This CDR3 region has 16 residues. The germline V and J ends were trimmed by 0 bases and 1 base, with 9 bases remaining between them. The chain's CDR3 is CASSQEIFRNTGELFF. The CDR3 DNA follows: TGTGCCAGCAGCCAAGAAATTTTCAGGAACACCGGGGAGCTGTTTTTT.

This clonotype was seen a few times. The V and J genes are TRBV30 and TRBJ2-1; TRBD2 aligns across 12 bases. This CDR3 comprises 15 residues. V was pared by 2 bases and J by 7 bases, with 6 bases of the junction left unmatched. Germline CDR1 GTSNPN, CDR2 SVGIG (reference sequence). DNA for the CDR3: TGTGCCTGGAGTAGGCTAGCGGGAGGGGGGAATGAGCAGTTCTTC. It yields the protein CAWSRLAGGGNEQFF.

Here the CDR3 reads CASSYSGYNTEAFF. The CDR3 DNA follows: TGTGCCAGCAGTTACTCAGGTTACAACACTGAAGCTTTCTTT. V usage is TRBV6-5 and J usage is TRBJ1-1; D unclear. This CDR3 has 14 amino acids. V lost 0 bases and J lost 2, with 7 bases in between. Germline V CDR1 and CDR2: MNHEY, SVGAGI.

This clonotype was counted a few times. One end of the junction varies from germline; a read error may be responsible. As DNA, the CDR3 is TGTGCCAGCAGTCAGGGAGTCGGTTCGGGGGCCAGCGTCCTGACTTTC. It encodes CASSQGVGSGASVLTF. The chain links TRBV12-3 or TRBV12-4 to TRBJ2-6; D may be TRBD1 or TRBD2 (6 bases each). The CDR3 has 16 amino acids.

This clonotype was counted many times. The CDR3 loop is CASGKRGGLGTEAFF. The CDR3 region has the DNA TGTGCTAGTGGTAAAAGGGGGGGGCTCGGCACTGAAGCTTTCTTT. J is TRBJ1-1 and V is TRBV12-5; TRBD1 is a possible D gene (6 bases). The germline V gene encodes CDR1 LGHNT and CDR2 FRNRAP. This CDR3 comprises 15 residues. Trimming stripped 5 bases from V and 4 bases from J, with 17 bases between.

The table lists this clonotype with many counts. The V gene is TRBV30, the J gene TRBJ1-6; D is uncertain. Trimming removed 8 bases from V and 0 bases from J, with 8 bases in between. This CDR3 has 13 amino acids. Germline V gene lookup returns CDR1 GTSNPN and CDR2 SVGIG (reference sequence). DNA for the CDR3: TGTGCCATAGGGAGCTCCTATAATTCACCCCTCCACTTT. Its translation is CAIGSSYNSPLHF.

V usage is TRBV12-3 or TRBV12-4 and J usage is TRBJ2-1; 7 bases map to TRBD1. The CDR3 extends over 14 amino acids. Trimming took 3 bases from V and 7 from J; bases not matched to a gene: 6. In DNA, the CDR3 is TGTGCCAGCAGTTTGGCCCCACAGGGGAATGAGCAGTTCTTC. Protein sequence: CASSLAPQGNEQFF.

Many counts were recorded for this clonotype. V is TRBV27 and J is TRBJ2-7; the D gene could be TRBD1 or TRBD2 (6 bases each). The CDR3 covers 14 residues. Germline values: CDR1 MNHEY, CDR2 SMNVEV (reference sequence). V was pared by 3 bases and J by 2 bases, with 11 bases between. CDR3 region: CASSLRGAPYEQYF. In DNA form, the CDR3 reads TGTGCCAGCAGTTTGAGGGGGGCTCCCTACGAGCAGTACTTC.

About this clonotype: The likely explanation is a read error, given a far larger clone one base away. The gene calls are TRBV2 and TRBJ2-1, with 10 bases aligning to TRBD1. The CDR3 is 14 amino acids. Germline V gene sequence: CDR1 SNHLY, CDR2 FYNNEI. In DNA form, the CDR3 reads TGTGCCAGCACTTGGGACAGGGGTTCTAATGATCAGTTCTTC. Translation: CASTWDRGSNDQFF. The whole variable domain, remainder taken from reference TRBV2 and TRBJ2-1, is EPEVTQTPSHQVTQMGQEVILRCVPISNHLYFYWYRQILGQKVEFLVSFYNNEISEKSEIFDDQFSVERPDGSNFTLKIRSTKLEDSAMYFCASTWDRGSNDQFFGPGTRLTVL.

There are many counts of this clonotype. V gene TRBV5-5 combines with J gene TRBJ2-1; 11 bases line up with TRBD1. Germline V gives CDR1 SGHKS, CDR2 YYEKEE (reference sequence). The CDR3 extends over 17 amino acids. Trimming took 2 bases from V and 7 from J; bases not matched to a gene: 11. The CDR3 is CASSFTSGTGGRNEQFF. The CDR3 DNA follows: TGTGCCAGCAGCTTCACCTCCGGGACAGGGGGTAGGAATGAGCAGTTCTTC.

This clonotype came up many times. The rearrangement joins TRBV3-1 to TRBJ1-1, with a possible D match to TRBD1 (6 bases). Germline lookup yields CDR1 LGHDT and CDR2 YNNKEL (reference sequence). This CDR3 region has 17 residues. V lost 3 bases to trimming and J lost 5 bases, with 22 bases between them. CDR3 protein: CASSQYPPQGRGTEAFF. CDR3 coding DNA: TGTGCCAGCAGCCAGTATCCCCCCCAGGGGAGGGGTACTGAAGCTTTCTTT.

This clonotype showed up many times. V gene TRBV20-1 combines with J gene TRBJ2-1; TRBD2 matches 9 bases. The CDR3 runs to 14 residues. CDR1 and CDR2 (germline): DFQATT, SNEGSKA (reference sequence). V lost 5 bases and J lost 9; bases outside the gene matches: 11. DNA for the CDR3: TGCAGTGCTCCTCCCGAGGGACTAGCTGGTGAGCAGTTCTTC. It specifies CSAPPEGLAGEQFF.

The CDR3 sequence: CASSSDNGTSGKYSYNEQFF. The CDR3 nucleotides read TGTGCCAGCAGCTCAGACAACGGGACTAGCGGGAAGTACTCCTACAATGAGCAGTTCTTC. The chain links TRBV7-2 to TRBJ2-1; TRBD2 matches at 13 bases. From germline, CDR1 is SGHTA and CDR2 FQGNSA. J gave up 0 bases and V 4 bases, and 12 bases lay outside the gene matches. The CDR3 loop spans 20 amino acids.